Listed here are 28 T cell receptor beta chains from one sample, sequenced in a study of OX40 agonist ivuxolimab in advanced cancers. Sequencing was performed with immunoSEQ multiplex PCR; in TCRdb, only in-frame clones are kept and a portion is missing. Here the sample spans 57,000 or so clones, about 88% being singletons. The source material was CD4+ or CD8+ T cells sorted from blood, sampled in a trial of the OX40 agonist ivuxolimab. The receptor source for this set is an adult with an advanced solid tumor such as melanoma, head and neck, liver or kidney cancer.

The chain employs TRBV7-2 and TRBJ2-1; the match to TRBD1 covers 9 bases. This CDR3 has 17 residues. Per germline, CDR1 SGHTA and CDR2 FQGNSA. V was pared by 5 bases and J by 7 bases, with 15 bases of the junction left unmatched. DNA for the CDR3: TGTGCCAGCAGCCCACAGGGGGCAGGGGGGCCAGGTAATGAGCAGTTCTTC. Protein sequence: CASSPQGAGGPGNEQFF.

This clone has more than one count but fewer than ten. The J gene is TRBJ1-6, the V gene TRBV19, with D tentatively TRBD1 (5 bases). CDR3 length: 13 residues. Looked up from germline, CDR1 is LNHDA and CDR2 is SQIVND (reference sequence). Trimming took 6 bases from V and 7 from J, leaving 10 bases between them. CDR3 loop: CASSMGLNSPLHF. CDR3 nucleotides: TGTGCCAGTAGCATGGGACTAAATTCACCCCTCCACTTT.

This clone was counted only a few times. The chain recombines TRBV19 with TRBJ1-5; TRBD1 matches 7 bases. CDR3 size: 13 residues. Germline trimming cut 8 bases from V and 4 bases from J; bases unmatched to any gene: 5. From germline, CDR1 is LNHDA and CDR2 SQIVND (reference sequence). CDR3 sequence (DNA): TGTGCCAGTTCGGGACAGAGTAATCAGCCCCAGCATTTT. As protein: CASSGQSNQPQHF.

The J gene is TRBJ1-1, the V gene TRBV7-9; 10 bases map to TRBD1. Trimming cost V 1 base and J 10 bases; bases outside gene matches: 0. The CDR3 is 12 residues long. Germline values: CDR1 SEHNR, CDR2 FQNEAQ (reference sequence). The CDR3 loop is CASSLGDRGAFF. CDR3 bases: TGTGCCAGCAGCTTAGGGGACAGGGGAGCTTTCTTT.

This clone came up once. The genes are TRBV2 and TRBJ1-3; no firm D call. CDR3 length: 15 amino acids. V was trimmed by 6 bases and J by 0 bases, leaving 12 bases between them. Looked up from germline, CDR1 is SNHLY and CDR2 is FYNNEI. The CDR3: CASRRVGGSGNTIYF. The DNA of the CDR3 is TGTGCCAGCAGAAGGGTTGGCGGCTCTGGAAACACCATATATTTT.

The chain couples TRBV29-1 to TRBJ2-2, with D tentatively TRBD1 (6 bases). This CDR3 contains 17 residues. Looked up from germline, CDR1 is SQVTM and CDR2 is ANQGSEA. The V and J ends lost 7 bases and 4 bases respectively, with 25 bases between them. The CDR3: CSARTESHHFSTGELFF. CDR3 in DNA: TGCAGCGCTCGGACAGAGTCTCACCACTTTAGCACCGGGGAGCTGTTTTTT.

The V call is TRBV10-3, the J call TRBJ1-2; 9 positions agree with TRBD1. Germline CDR1 and CDR2: ENHRY and SYGVKD. The V gene end was trimmed by 7 bases and the J gene end by 7 bases; junction bases not matched to a gene: 10. The CDR3 totals 14 residues. The CDR3 nucleotides read TGTGCCATCACCCCAGATACAGGGGGCCGTGGCTACACCTTC. This translates into CAITPDTGGRGYTF.

V is TRBV5-1 and J is TRBJ1-2; a possible D gene is TRBD1 (5 bases). The CDR3 has 14 amino acids. V was pared by 0 bases and J by 4 bases, with 10 bases between. Germline-derived CDR1 and CDR2 are SGHRS and YFSETQ. CDR3 region: CASSLGSGLYGYTF. In nucleotides, the CDR3 is TGCGCCAGCAGCTTGGGGTCGGGGCTCTATGGCTACACCTTC.

The chain is built from TRBV5-4 and TRBJ2-5; a weak D match, TRBD2 (7 bases). The CDR3 covers 15 residues. The germline V gene has CDR1 SGHNT and CDR2 YYREEE (reference sequence). The ends were cut back, 4 bases at V and 5 bases at J, with 18 bases in the middle. The CDR3 sequence is CASSPVGGGGETQYF. The CDR3 DNA sequence: TGTGCCAGCAGCCCGGTGGGGGGGGGCGGTGAGACCCAGTACTTC.

This rearrangement joins TRBV7-8 to TRBJ1-1; D unresolved. Germline assignment: CDR1 SGHVS and CDR2 FQNEAQ. Trimming cost V 2 bases and J 5 bases, with 6 bases left between them. The CDR3 covers 12 residues. CDR3 in DNA: TGTGCCAGCAGCTTAACGGGGACTGAAGCTTTCTTT. Translation: CASSLTGTEAFF.

The chain links TRBV18 to TRBJ2-7; D is undetermined. Germline-derived CDR1 and CDR2 are KGHSH and LQKENI. This CDR3 spans 16 amino acids. With 3 bases removed from V and 2 bases from J, the gap between germline ends came to 17 bases. CDR3 sequence reads: CASSPPPGSGPYEQYF. The CDR3 DNA follows: TGTGCCAGCTCACCGCCACCCGGATCGGGTCCCTACGAGCAGTACTTC.

The genes are TRBV4-3 and TRBJ1-2; 9 positions agree with TRBD1. V gave up 4 bases and J gave up 8 bases; unmatched junction bases: 8. The CDR3 has 14 residues. CDR1 and CDR2 from the germline V gene are LGHNA and YSLEER. In DNA form, the CDR3 reads TGCGCCAGCAGCCGCCACAGGGGGCTCGGGGGCTACACCTTC. Protein product: CASSRHRGLGGYTF.

This chain links TRBV27 with TRBJ2-7; 12 bases are a match to TRBD1. The germline gives CDR1 MNHEY, CDR2 SMNVEV (reference sequence). V was clipped by 5 bases and J by 3 bases; unmatched bases: 2. The CDR3 is 14 amino acids. Here the CDR3 DNA reads TGTGCCAGCAGTCGGGACAGGGGGCACTACGAGCAGTACTTC. It is translated as CASSRDRGHYEQYF.

This clone was picked up one time. The V gene is TRBV7-2, the J gene TRBJ1-1; D is unresolved. The length of the CDR3 is 12 residues. Trimming stripped 2 bases from V and 11 bases from J, with 12 bases between. Germline values: CDR1 SGHTA, CDR2 FQGNSA. CDR3 in DNA: TGTGCCAGCAGCTTATCTGGAAGATTGGCTTTCTTT. This sequence encodes CASSLSGRLAFF.

This clone was seen a few times. The chain joins TRBV7-2 to TRBJ1-1, with 10 bases lining up with TRBD1. The J segment lost 10 bases and the V segment lost 7 bases, leaving 9 bases of the junction unmatched. CDR3 size: 13 residues. Germline V gives CDR1 SGHTA, CDR2 FQGNSA. CDR3 coding DNA: TGTGCCAGCAACAAAGGGGGACAGGGGTTAGCTTTCTTT. Its protein is CASNKGGQGLAFF. The full variable domain, with the rest looked up from reference TRBV7-2 and TRBJ1-1, is GAGVSQSPSNKVTEKGKDVELRCDPISGHTALYWYRQSLGQGLEFLIYFQGNSAPDKSGLPSDRFSAERTGGSVSTLTIQRTQQEDSAVYLCASNKGGQGLAFFGQGTRLTVV.

There are a few counts of this clone. The CDR3 here is CASSQRSGYGYTF. CDR3 bases: TGTGCCAGCAGCCAACGATCAGGTTATGGCTACACCTTC. The chain is built from TRBV6-6 and TRBJ1-2; no clear D gene. V was clipped by 6 bases and J by 5 bases, with 13 bases between them. Germline V gene lookup returns CDR1 MNHNY and CDR2 SVGAGI (reference sequence). The CDR3 spans 13 residues.

The chain has TRBV7-2 and TRBJ2-7; D gene unclear. Germline V lookup: CDR1 SGHTA, CDR2 FQGNSA. Trimming left V 9 bases short and J 9 bases short, with 18 bases between. The CDR3 has 12 residues. The CDR3 protein is CASALYGSGQYF. CDR3 sequence (DNA): TGTGCCAGTGCCCTATACGGGTCAGGGCAGTACTTC.

V is TRBV18 and J is TRBJ1-6; unclear D gene. The V gene lost 3 bases and the J gene lost 7 bases, with 7 bases spanning the gap. Germline CDR1 is KGHSH and CDR2 is LQKENI. This CDR3 is 13 amino acids long. CDR3 amino acids: CASSPEENSPLHF. In DNA, the CDR3 is TGTGCCAGCTCACCGGAGGAGAATTCACCCCTCCACTTT.

The chain carries TRBV7-2 and TRBJ1-1; possible D gene TRBD1, 5 bases. Germline V gene lookup returns CDR1 SGHTA and CDR2 FQGNSA. V gave up 3 bases and J gave up 6 bases, with 14 bases separating them. The CDR3 loop spans 14 amino acids. The CDR3 region has the DNA TGTGCCAGCAGCTTGGAGCGGGGGAAAGCTGAAGCTTTCTTT. It specifies CASSLERGKAEAFF.

V is TRBV5-1 and J is TRBJ2-1, with a possible D match to TRBD2 (5 bases). Between the trimmed V and J ends, which lost 0 bases and 12 bases, there was a span of 10 bases. The CDR3 sequence is 12 residues long. Germline V gene data show CDR1 as SGHRS and CDR2 as YFSETQ. CDR3 coding DNA: TGCGCCAGCAGCTTGGACCGGGATGGGCAGTTCTTC. This gives the protein CASSLDRDGQFF.

The chain joins TRBV2 to TRBJ1-1, with D possibly matching TRBD1 (6 bases). The CDR3 runs 15 residues. The germline V gene encodes CDR1 SNHLY and CDR2 FYNNEI. Trimming stripped 4 bases from V and 0 bases from J, with 12 bases between. DNA for the CDR3: TGTGCCAGCAGTGCGGGGGAGGGGGTGAACACTGAAGCTTTCTTT. This translates into CASSAGEGVNTEAFF.

A remark on this clone: Other DNA sequences in this specimen translate into the identical CDR3. J is TRBJ2-2 and V is TRBV5-1; a weak D match, TRBD2 (6 bases). This CDR3 has 14 amino acids. The germline CDR1 and CDR2 sequences are SGHRS and YFSETQ. The ends were cut back, 3 bases at V and 2 bases at J, with 8 bases in the middle. The CDR3: CASSSGLNTGELFF. CDR3 in DNA: TGCGCCAGCAGCTCGGGACTTAACACCGGGGAGCTGTTTTTT. The whole variable domain, filled in from reference TRBV5-1 and TRBJ2-2, reads KAGVTQTPRYLIKTRGQQVTLSCSPISGHRSVSWYQQTPGQGLQFLFEYFSETQRNKGNFPGRFSGRQFSNSRSEMNVSTLELGDSALYLCASSSGLNTGELFFGEGSRLTVL.

J is TRBJ2-2 and V is TRBV9; no reliable D call. The CDR3 length is 12 residues. CDR1 SGDLS and CDR2 YYNGEE come from the germline V gene. The V end was cut by 6 bases, the J end by 5 bases, with 8 bases between. The CDR3 DNA follows: TGTGCCAGCAACACGAGGACCGGGGAGCTGTTTTTT. It is translated as CASNTRTGELFF.

This chain joins TRBV27 and TRBJ1-5; perhaps TRBD1 as D (6 bases). CDR3 length: 14 amino acids. With 3 bases removed from V and 7 bases from J, the gap between germline ends came to 13 bases. From germline, CDR1 is MNHEY and CDR2 SMNVEV (reference sequence). The CDR3 loop reads CASSFTGNEQPQHF. CDR3 in DNA: TGTGCCAGCAGTTTTACAGGGAATGAGCAGCCCCAGCATTTT.

The rearrangement links TRBV7-6 to TRBJ1-2; no clear D. V lost 1 base, J lost 2 bases, and 5 bases lay in between. Germline CDR1 reads SGHVS; CDR2 reads FNYEAQ. The CDR3 contains 13 residues. CDR3 in amino acids: CASSLVENYGYTF. The CDR3 DNA reads TGTGCCAGCAGCTTAGTGGAGAACTATGGCTACACCTTC.

The chain is built from TRBV2 and TRBJ2-1; 7 bases are shared with TRBD1. V dropped 7 bases and J dropped 5; count of bases not matched to a gene: 8. The germline V gene encodes CDR1 SNHLY and CDR2 FYNNEI. CDR3 length equals 14 residues. The CDR3 DNA reads TGTGCCAGCATTACAGACAGGGTAGACAATGAGCAGTTCTTC. Encoded protein: CASITDRVDNEQFF.

CDR3 loop: CASSLSPDWPDYGYTF. The CDR3 DNA is TGCGCCAGCAGCTTGTCGCCAGATTGGCCAGACTATGGCTACACCTTC. J is TRBJ1-2 and V is TRBV5-1, with unresolved D. V dropped 1 base and J dropped 3 bases, with 16 bases sitting between them. The CDR3 loop spans 16 amino acids. Germline V CDR1 and CDR2: SGHRS, YFSETQ.

This clone was seen just once. One junction end disagrees with the germline gene, perhaps due to a read error. This chain joins TRBV5-1 and TRBJ1-6; D not certain. This CDR3 spans 15 amino acids. The V gene's germline CDR1 is SGHRS and CDR2 YFSETQ. DNA of the CDR3: TGTGCCAGCAGCCGACCGGACCGGGGTAATTCACCCCTCCACTTT. This codes for CASSRPDRGNSPLHF.